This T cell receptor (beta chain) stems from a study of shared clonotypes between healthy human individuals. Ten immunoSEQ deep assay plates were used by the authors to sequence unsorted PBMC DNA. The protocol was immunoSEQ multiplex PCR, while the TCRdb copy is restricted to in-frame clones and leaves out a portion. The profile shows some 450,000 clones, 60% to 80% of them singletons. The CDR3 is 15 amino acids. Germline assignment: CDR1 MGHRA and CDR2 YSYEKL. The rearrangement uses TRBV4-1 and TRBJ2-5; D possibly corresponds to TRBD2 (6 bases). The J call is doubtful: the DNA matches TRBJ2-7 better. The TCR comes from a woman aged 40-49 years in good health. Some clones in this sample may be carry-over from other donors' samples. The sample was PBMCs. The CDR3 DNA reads TGCGCCAGCAGCCAAGGTCACGGGAGCTCCTACGAGCAGTACTTC. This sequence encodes CASSQGHGSSYEQYF.